The 22 T cell receptor beta chains reported below all come from one sample, sequenced in a study of shared clonotypes between healthy human individuals. The table came from immunoSEQ multiplex PCR; TCRdb's copy has only in-frame clones and leaves some out. In the table there are some 2 million clones, 95% of which are singletons. Material: naive CD4+ T cells sorted from blood. Subset described: CD45RA+ positively selected. These TCRs come from a man in his late teens or twenties in good health.

In regard to this clone: Other DNA variants within this sample encode the same CDR3. The rearrangement links TRBV30 to TRBJ2-7; D ambiguous. This CDR3 is built from 11 residues. CDR1 GTSNPN and CDR2 SVGIG come from the germline V gene (reference sequence). The V gene lost 3 bases and the J gene lost 3 bases, with 6 bases spanning the gap. This CDR3 is CAWSDRYEQYF. CDR3 coding DNA: TGTGCCTGGAGCGATCGCTACGAGCAGTACTTC. The whole variable domain, remainder taken from reference TRBV30 and TRBJ2-7, is SQTIHQWPATLVQPVGSPLSLECTVEGTSNPNLYWYRQAAGRGLQLLFYSVGIGQISSEVPQNLSASRPQDRQFILSSKKLLLSDSGFYLCAWSDRYEQYFGPGTRLTVT.

The chain carries TRBV4-1 and TRBJ1-6; D gene unclear. Germline CDR1 and CDR2: MGHRA and YSYEKL. The V end was cut by 1 base, the J end by 0 bases, with 13 bases between. The CDR3 length is 18 residues. The chain's CDR3 is CASSQAGRTSSYNSPLHF. The CDR3 bases are TGCGCCAGCAGCCAAGCCGGCAGAACGAGCTCCTATAATTCACCCCTCCACTTT.

The J gene is TRBJ1-2, the V gene TRBV5-1; D is possibly TRBD1 (5 bases). Trimming shortened V by 4 bases and J by 4 bases, and 17 bases separated the two germline ends. This CDR3 spans 15 amino acids. The germline V gene encodes CDR1 SGHRS and CDR2 YFSETQ. CDR3 sequence (DNA): TGCGCCAGCAGCCCCCCGAGCGGGGGAAGCTATGGCTACACCTTC. Translating it yields CASSPPSGGSYGYTF.

The chain couples TRBV19 to TRBJ1-6, with TRBD1 matching over 7 bases. The V gene end was trimmed by 4 bases and the J gene end by 5 bases; junction bases not matched to a gene: 5. The CDR3 extends over 15 amino acids. The germline V gene encodes CDR1 LNHDA and CDR2 SQIVND (reference sequence). The CDR3 nucleotides are TGTGCCAGTAGTACGGGACAGACGAATAATTCACCCCTCCACTTT. Translation gives CASSTGQTNNSPLHF.

This chain connects TRBV5-4 to TRBJ2-5, with 12 bases aligning to TRBD2. Trimming took 1 base from V and 4 from J; bases not matched to a gene: 2. The CDR3 sequence is 15 residues long. Germline CDR1 reads SGHNT; CDR2 reads YYREEE (reference sequence). In DNA form, the CDR3 reads TGTGCCAGCAGCTTGCGACTAGCGGGGGTAGAGACCCAGTACTTC. This sequence encodes CASSLRLAGVETQYF.

The gene calls are TRBV6-5 and TRBJ1-1; 8 bases align to TRBD1. The junction had 9 bases not matched to a gene; V was cut back by 8 bases and J by 1 base. CDR1 is MNHEY and CDR2 is SVGAGI in the germline V gene. The CDR3 consists of 15 residues. CDR3 sequence reads: CASGAPGQENTEAFF. The CDR3 coding sequence is TGTGCCAGCGGGGCACCGGGACAGGAGAACACTGAAGCTTTCTTT.

The J gene is TRBJ2-7, the V gene TRBV25-1, with a possible D match to TRBD1 (6 bases). There are 14 residues in the CDR3. Germline CDR1 reads MGHDK; CDR2 reads SYGVNS. V shed 5 bases and J shed 5 bases, with 16 bases lying between them. The CDR3 DNA reads TGTGCCAGCAGTACACCCGGACAGAGGGACGAGCAGTACTTC. It encodes CASSTPGQRDEQYF.

The V gene is TRBV7-2, the J gene TRBJ2-5; either TRBD1 or TRBD2 may fit D (5 bases each). The J call may be incorrect, as the DNA end agrees better with TRBJ2-7. CDR1 is SGHTA and CDR2 is FQGNSA in the germline V gene. The CDR3 is 16 amino acids. This CDR3 is CASTPGLRPSSYEQYF. DNA for the CDR3: TGTGCCAGCACCCCGGGGCTGAGACCCTCGAGCTACGAGCAGTACTTC.

The chain carries TRBV27 and TRBJ2-7; D is ambiguous. Germline-derived CDR1 and CDR2 are MNHEY and SMNVEV (reference sequence). This CDR3 has 13 residues. V was shortened by 3 bases and J by 4 bases, with 10 bases between the two germline ends. CDR3 residues: CASSFKTMYEQYF. The DNA of the CDR3 is TGTGCCAGCAGTTTTAAGACGATGTACGAGCAGTACTTC.

This clone was seen a single time. The CDR3 region has the DNA TGTGCCAGCTCACCAAATGGGGATCGGCGGACCCAGTACTTC. Protein: CASSPNGDRRTQYF. This chain joins TRBV18 and TRBJ2-5; D is undetermined. Germline assignment: CDR1 KGHSH and CDR2 LQKENI. V shed 2 bases and J shed 7 bases, with 14 bases lying between them. The CDR3 covers 14 residues.

The V gene is TRBV5-1, the J gene TRBJ2-1, with 11 nucleotides matching TRBD1. CDR3 size: 15 residues. V trimming: 4 bases; J trimming: 7 bases; junction bases outside the gene matches: 7. The germline CDR1 and CDR2 sequences are SGHRS and YFSETQ. CDR3: CASSDGQGAGNEQFF. The DNA for the CDR3 is TGCGCCAGCAGCGACGGACAGGGGGCGGGTAATGAGCAGTTCTTC.

The chain recombines TRBV5-1 with TRBJ2-5; TRBD2 agrees at 7 bases. V gave up 0 bases and J gave up 5 bases; unmatched junction bases: 10. This CDR3 has 16 residues. Germline-derived CDR1 and CDR2 are SGHRS and YFSETQ. The CDR3 DNA reads TGCGCCAGCAGCTTGGAATGGCGGGGGAATAGGGAGACCCAGTACTTC. This translates into CASSLEWRGNRETQYF.

The J gene is TRBJ2-3, the V gene TRBV6-5; D is uncertain. Trimming took off 2 bases at V and 2 bases at J, with 8 bases between the two ends. The CDR3 totals 14 residues. Germline V lookup: CDR1 MNHEY, CDR2 SVGAGI. This chain's CDR3 is CASSYRPYTDTQYF. The CDR3 DNA is TGTGCCAGCAGTTACCGGCCCTACACAGATACGCAGTATTTT.

This clone was picked up one time. The same CDR3 can be traced to other DNA sequences in this sample. The chain is built from TRBV9 and TRBJ2-7; D not certain. V was trimmed by 0 bases and J by 0 bases, leaving 7 bases between them. The CDR3 spans 14 residues. Germline V CDR1 and CDR2: SGDLS, YYNGEE. For the CDR3, the DNA is TGTGCCAGCAGCGTAGTAGCCAGCTCCTACGAGCAGTACTTC. Its protein product is CASSVVASSYEQYF.

This rearrangement joins TRBV29-1 to TRBJ2-1, with TRBD2 matching over 7 bases. The CDR3 extends over 16 amino acids. Trimming took 4 bases from V and 6 from J; bases not matched to a gene: 15. CDR1 is SQVTM and CDR2 is ANQGSEA in the germline V gene. The CDR3 DNA is TGCAGCGTTGCCGGGCTGAGGACTAGATCTACCAATGAGCAGTTCTTC. This sequence encodes CSVAGLRTRSTNEQFF.

The chain links TRBV28 to TRBJ2-2, with TRBD1 identical over 9 bases. Germline CDR1 and CDR2: MDHEN and SYDVKM. The CDR3 spans 15 residues. The V and J ends lost 6 bases and 6 bases, in that order; junction bases with no gene match: 8. The CDR3 loop reads CASRTGGAGSGELFF. CDR3 coding DNA: TGTGCCAGCAGAACAGGGGGCGCCGGGTCCGGGGAGCTGTTTTTT. The entire variable domain, with the rest obtained from reference TRBV28 and TRBJ2-2, is as follows: DVKVTQSSRYLVKRTGEKVFLECVQDMDHENMFWYRQDPGLGLRLIYFSYDVKMKEKGDIPEGYSVSREKKERFSLILESASTNQTSMYLCASRTGGAGSGELFFGEGSRLTVL.

The chain is built from TRBV2 and TRBJ1-4, with TRBD1 matching over 7 bases. V gave up 4 bases and J gave up 7 bases; unmatched junction bases: 9. The CDR3 has 15 amino acids. Germline V lookup: CDR1 SNHLY, CDR2 FYNNEI. CDR3 bases: TGTGCCAGCAGTGGGACAGGTATCTTAGGTGAAAAACTGTTTTTT. Its translation is CASSGTGILGEKLFF.

The V call is TRBV7-2, the J call TRBJ1-5, with no clear D. Germline-derived CDR1 and CDR2 are SGHTA and FQGNSA. Trimming took 5 bases from V and 0 from J, leaving 11 bases between them. This CDR3 is 15 amino acids long. CDR3 sequence (DNA): TGTGCCAGCAGCCTCGCCCCCGATAGCAATCAGCCCCAGCATTTT. Translated: CASSLAPDSNQPQHF.

This clone was observed once. The CDR3 is CASSPGAGNEQFF. The CDR3 bases are TGCGCCAGCAGCCCTGGAGCGGGCAATGAGCAGTTCTTC. The chain carries TRBV4-3 and TRBJ2-1; maybe TRBD2 (6 bases). Germline V gene lookup returns CDR1 LGHNA and CDR2 YSLEER. V was clipped by 4 bases and J by 6 bases, with 10 bases between them. CDR3 length equals 13 residues.

This rearrangement joins TRBV7-2 to TRBJ2-3; tentatively, D is TRBD1 (6 bases). V was clipped by 5 bases and J by 3 bases, with 15 bases between them. The CDR3 spans 15 residues. Germline loops: CDR1 SGHTA, CDR2 FQGNSA. The CDR3 sequence: CASSVGGEGTDTQYF. For the CDR3, the DNA is TGTGCCAGCAGCGTAGGGGGAGAAGGGACAGATACGCAGTATTTT.

This clone has just one count. The chain uses TRBV5-4 and TRBJ1-2; 11 bases fit TRBD1. The CDR3 covers 14 residues. The germline gives CDR1 SGHNT, CDR2 YYREEE (reference sequence). Trimming cost V 4 bases and J 6 bases; bases outside gene matches: 5. CDR3 sequence: CASSRGTGGNGYTF. The CDR3 nucleotides are TGTGCCAGCAGCCGTGGGACAGGGGGTAATGGCTACACCTTC.

The chain links TRBV7-9 to TRBJ2-7; no reliable D call. CDR1 SEHNR and CDR2 FQNEAQ come from the germline V gene (reference sequence). The CDR3 has 15 residues. V gave up 0 bases and J gave up 1 base, with 10 bases separating them. CDR3 sequence reads: CASSLAGSDSYEQYF. The CDR3 DNA reads as TGTGCCAGCAGCTTAGCTGGCAGCGATTCCTACGAGCAGTACTTC.